The 9 T cell receptor beta chains presented below share a single source sample, sequenced in a study of T cells in localized non-small cell lung cancer (dated by TCRdb to 2019 to 2021). The library was obtained by the immunoSEQ multiplex PCR assay. What TCRdb holds here is the immuneACCESS table cut down to in-frame rearrangements. Part of the clones is not present; checked against another copy, under half of the missing clones reflect an unresolved V gene, and the others are unexplained. In this sample the table shows around 96,000 clones, around 90% of which occur a single time. The top ten hold 4.1% of the sample. The sequences come from PBMCs, collected before any cancer treatment. The receptors here all came from a woman aged 40-69 years with stage II squamous cell lung carcinoma.

V is TRBV7-9 and J is TRBJ2-1; a possible D gene is TRBD1 (5 bases). CDR1 is SEHNR, CDR2 FQNEAQ, per germline (reference sequence). This CDR3 contains 16 residues. V lost 5 bases to trimming and J lost 1 base, with 15 bases between them. This CDR3 reads CASSQDGASSYNEQFF. In DNA form, the CDR3 reads TGTGCCAGCAGCCAAGATGGGGCCTCTTCCTACAATGAGCAGTTCTTC.

This chain joins TRBV28 and TRBJ2-1, with 13 bases fitting TRBD2. Germline assignment: CDR1 MDHEN and CDR2 SYDVKM. The CDR3 consists of 14 residues. The trim removed 5 bases at V and 10 bases at J, leaving 5 bases unmatched. The CDR3 sequence: CASSHPGLAGEQFF. In DNA form, the CDR3 reads TGTGCCAGCAGTCACCCGGGACTAGCGGGGGAGCAGTTCTTC.

V and J are TRBV2 and TRBJ1-2; D not resolved. V was shortened by 6 bases and J by 6 bases, with 14 bases between the two germline ends. Germline V gives CDR1 SNHLY, CDR2 FYNNEI. This CDR3 contains 13 residues. The CDR3 protein is CASRAAGWDGYTF. The CDR3 nucleotides read TGTGCCAGCAGGGCGGCGGGTTGGGATGGCTACACCTTC.

The chain joins TRBV4-2 to TRBJ1-5; D uncertain. CDR1 and CDR2 from the germline V gene are LGHNA and YNFKEQ. CDR3 length: 17 amino acids. The ends were cut back, 0 bases at V and 6 bases at J, with 18 bases in the middle. In nucleotides, the CDR3 is TGTGCCAGCAGCCAAGACCCCTTTCTAGGGATAGTTCAGCCCCAGCATTTT. Translating gives CASSQDPFLGIVQPQHF.

This clone was picked up one time. This chain uses TRBV6-5 with TRBJ1-5; no definite D call. Trimming left V 6 bases short and J 0 bases short, with 12 bases between. CDR1 and CDR2 from the germline V gene are MNHEY and SVGAGI. This CDR3 is 15 amino acids long. CDR3 DNA: TGTGCCAGCAGGCGGGATCCTAATAGCAATCAGCCCCAGCATTTT. It is translated as CASRRDPNSNQPQHF.

This chain joins TRBV7-9 and TRBJ2-7, with no clear D. This CDR3 is 15 amino acids long. The germline V gene has CDR1 SEHNR and CDR2 FQNEAQ (reference sequence). V was shortened by 0 bases and J by 1 base, with 10 bases between the two germline ends. CDR3 loop: CASSLAGDLSYEQYF. CDR3 DNA sequence: TGTGCCAGCAGCTTAGCCGGAGATTTGTCCTACGAGCAGTACTTC. Looking up the rest from reference TRBV7-9 and TRBJ2-7 gives the full variable domain: DTGVSQNPRHKITKRGQNVTFRCDPISEHNRLYWYRQTLGQGPEFLTYFQNEAQLEKSRLLSDRFSAERPKGSFSTLEIQRTEQGDSAMYLCASSLAGDLSYEQYFGPGTRLTVT.

The chain carries TRBV28 and TRBJ1-1; D possibly corresponds to TRBD1 (6 bases). CDR1 is MDHEN and CDR2 is SYDVKM in the germline V gene. The CDR3 is 15 residues long. With 5 bases removed from V and 5 bases from J, the gap between germline ends came to 18 bases. CDR3 in DNA: TGTGCCAGCAGTCCTCCCGGGGGGCGAAGGACTGAAGCTTTCTTT. The encoded protein is CASSPPGGRRTEAFF.

V gene TRBV7-9 combines with J gene TRBJ2-3; weak D call: TRBD2 (5 bases). V was pared by 5 bases and J by 0 bases, with 12 bases between. Germline V gene data show CDR1 as SEHNR and CDR2 as FQNEAQ (reference sequence). The CDR3 covers 15 residues. The CDR3 nucleotides are TGTGCCAGCAGCCAGACTACGCTTAGCACAGATACGCAGTATTTT. This encodes CASSQTTLSTDTQYF.

This CDR3 is CASSLKVRGYTF. The CDR3 region has the DNA TGTGCCAGCAGTTTGAAGGTTAGGGGCTACACCTTC. V usage is TRBV28 and J usage is TRBJ1-2, with D unclear. V lost 3 bases and J lost 8, with 10 bases in between. This CDR3 has 12 residues. Germline V lookup: CDR1 MDHEN, CDR2 SYDVKM.